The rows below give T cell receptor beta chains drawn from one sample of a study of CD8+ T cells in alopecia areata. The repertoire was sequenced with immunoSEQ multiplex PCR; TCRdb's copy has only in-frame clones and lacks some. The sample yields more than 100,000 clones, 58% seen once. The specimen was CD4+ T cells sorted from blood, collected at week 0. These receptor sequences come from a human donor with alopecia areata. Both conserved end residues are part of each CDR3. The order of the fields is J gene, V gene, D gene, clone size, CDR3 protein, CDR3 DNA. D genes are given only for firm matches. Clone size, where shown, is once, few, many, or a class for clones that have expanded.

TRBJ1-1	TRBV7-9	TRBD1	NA	CASSPSGGADTEAFF	TGTGCCAGCAGCCCTTCAGGGGGCGCGGACACTGAAGCTTTCTTT
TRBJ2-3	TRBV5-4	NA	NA	CASSGGGPFTDTQYF	TGTGCCAGCAGTGGGGGAGGACCCTTCACAGATACGCAGTATTTT
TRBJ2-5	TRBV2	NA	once	CASKGQSGGETQYF	TGTGCCAGCAAAGGACAAAGTGGGGGAGAGACCCAGTACTTC
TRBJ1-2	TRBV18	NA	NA	CASSPLGRDSYGYTF	TGTGCCAGCTCACCACTCGGGAGGGATAGCTATGGCTACACCTTC
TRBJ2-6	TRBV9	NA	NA	CASSVVASGANVLTF	TGTGCCAGCAGCGTAGTGGCCTCTGGGGCCAACGTCCTGACTTTC
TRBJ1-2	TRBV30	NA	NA	CAYGGNYGYTF	TGTGCCTACGGCGGGAACTATGGCTACACCTTC
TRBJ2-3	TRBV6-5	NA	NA	CASSSGPASTQYF	TGTGCCAGCTCTTCGGGCCCCGCGTCGACGCAGTATTTT
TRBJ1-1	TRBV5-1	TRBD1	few	CASSSWTGGANTEAFF	TGCGCCAGCAGCTCCTGGACAGGGGGCGCGAACACTGAAGCTTTCTTT
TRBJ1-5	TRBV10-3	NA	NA	CAISEGANSNQPQHF	TGTGCCATCAGTGAAGGGGCTAATAGCAATCAGCCCCAGCATTTT
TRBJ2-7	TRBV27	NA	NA	CASSLDTAVSYEQYF	TGTGCCAGCAGTTTAGATACAGCCGTCTCCTACGAGCAGTACTTC
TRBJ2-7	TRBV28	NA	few	CASSSPGLGKSEQYF	TGTGCCAGCAGTTCTCCGGGACTCGGGAAGAGCGAGCAGTACTTC
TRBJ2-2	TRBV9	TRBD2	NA	CASSAPGGAIGTGELFF	TGTGCCAGCAGCGCCCCCGGGGGGGCTATAGGCACCGGGGAGCTGTTTTTT
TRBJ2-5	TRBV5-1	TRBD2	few	CASSSSGGRQETQYF	TGCGCCAGCAGCTCTAGCGGGGGACGACAAGAGACCCAGTACTTC
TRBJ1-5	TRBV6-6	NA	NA	CASMVGGNQPQHF	TGTGCCAGCATGGTGGGGGGCAATCAGCCCCAGCATTTT
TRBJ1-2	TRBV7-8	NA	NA	CASSLEKTNYGYTF	TGTGCCAGCAGCTTAGAGAAAACTAACTATGGCTACACCTTC
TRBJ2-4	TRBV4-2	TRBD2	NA	CASSQTSGASTEKNIQYF	TGTGCCAGCAGCCAAACTAGCGGGGCCTCGACCGAAAAAAACATTCAGTACTTC
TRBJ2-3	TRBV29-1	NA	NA	CSASGGDSAADTQYF	TGCAGCGCCTCTGGAGGGGACTCGGCCGCTGATACGCAGTATTTT
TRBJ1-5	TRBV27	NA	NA	CASSQLQGQPQHF	TGTGCCAGCAGCCAGCTACAGGGTCAGCCCCAGCATTTT
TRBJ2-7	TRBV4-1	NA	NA	CASSQPTRTYEQYF	TGCGCCAGCAGCCAACCAACAAGGACCTACGAGCAGTACTTC
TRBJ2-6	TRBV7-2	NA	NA	CASSLPSPVLTF	TGTGCCAGCAGCTTACCGTCGCCCGTCCTGACTTTC
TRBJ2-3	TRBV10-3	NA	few	CAIRGGSGPTDTQYF	TGTGCCATCCGAGGAGGGAGCGGACCCACAGATACGCAGTATTTT
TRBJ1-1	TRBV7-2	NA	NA	CASSLDGGVGTEAFF	TGTGCCAGCAGCTTAGATGGAGGGGTAGGCACTGAAGCTTTCTTT
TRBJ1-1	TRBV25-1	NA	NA	CASSEYKDSLNTEAFF	TGTGCCAGCAGTGAATATAAAGACAGCCTGAACACTGAAGCTTTCTTT
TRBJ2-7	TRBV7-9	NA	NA	CASSFTGEQYF	TGTGCCAGCAGCTTCACGGGGGAGCAGTACTTC
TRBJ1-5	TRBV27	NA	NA	CASSPRTTNQPQHF	TGTGCCAGCAGTCCTAGAACCACCAATCAGCCCCAGCATTTT
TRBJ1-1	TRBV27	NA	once	CASSYSRITLREAFF	TGTGCCAGCAGCTACTCGAGGATTACCCTACGGGAAGCTTTCTTT
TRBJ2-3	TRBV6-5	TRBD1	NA	CASTRGRSDTQYF	TGTGCCAGCACCAGGGGGAGATCAGATACGCAGTATTTT
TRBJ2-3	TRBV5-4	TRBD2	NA	CASSTLAGEADTQYF	TGTGCCAGCAGCACCTTAGCGGGCGAGGCAGATACGCAGTATTTT
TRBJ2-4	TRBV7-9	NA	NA	CASSLVEGNIQYF	TGTGCCAGCAGCTTAGTGGAGGGAAACATTCAGTACTTC
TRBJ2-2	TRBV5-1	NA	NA	CASSSGPGTGELFF	TGCGCCAGCAGCTCGGGTCCAGGGACCGGGGAGCTGTTTTTT
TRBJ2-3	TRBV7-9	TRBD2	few	CASSRGGTDTQYF	TGTGCCAGCAGCCGCGGGGGTACAGATACGCAGTATTTT
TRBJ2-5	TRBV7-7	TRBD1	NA	CASSFDRGETQYF	TGTGCCAGCAGCTTCGACAGGGGAGAGACCCAGTACTTC
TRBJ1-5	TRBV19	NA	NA	CASSQGSGQPQHF	TGTGCCAGTAGTCAGGGTTCAGGTCAGCCCCAGCATTTT
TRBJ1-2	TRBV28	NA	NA	CASSQDRLYGYTF	TGTGCCAGCAGCCAGGACAGACTTTATGGCTACACCTTC
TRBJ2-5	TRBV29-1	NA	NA	CSVGDGPQETQYF	TGCAGCGTTGGGGACGGGCCCCAAGAGACCCAGTACTTC
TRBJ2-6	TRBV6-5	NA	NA	CASSFDSSGANVLTF	TGTGCCAGCAGTTTTGACAGCTCTGGGGCCAACGTCCTGACTTTC
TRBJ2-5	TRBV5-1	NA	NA	CASSLAGALETQYF	TGCGCCAGCAGCTTGGCCGGGGCTTTAGAGACCCAGTACTTC
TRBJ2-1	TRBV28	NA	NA	CASSKPGRTYNEQFF	TGTGCCAGCAGCAAGCCGGGACGGACGTACAATGAGCAGTTCTTC
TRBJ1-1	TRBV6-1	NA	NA	CASKFGGDYTEAFF	TGTGCCAGCAAATTCGGGGGCGATTACACTGAAGCTTTCTTT
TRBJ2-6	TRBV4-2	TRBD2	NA	CASSQGLAGSSGANVLTF	TGTGCCAGCAGCCAAGGACTAGCGGGGAGCTCTGGGGCCAACGTCCTGACTTTC
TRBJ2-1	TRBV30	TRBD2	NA	CAWSSGRAGKYNEQFF	TGTGCCTGGAGTAGCGGGAGGGCCGGGAAGTACAATGAGCAGTTCTTC
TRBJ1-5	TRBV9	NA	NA	CASSQRPSQPQHF	TGTGCCAGCAGCCAACGCCCGAGCCAGCCCCAGCATTTT
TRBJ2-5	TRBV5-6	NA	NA	CASSLGRETQYF	TGTGCCAGCAGCTTAGGTCGAGAGACCCAGTACTTC
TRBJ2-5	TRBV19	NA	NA	CASRRAGEETQYF	TGTGCCAGTAGGAGGGCAGGTGAAGAGACCCAGTACTTC
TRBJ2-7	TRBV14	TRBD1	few	CASSQDRDRSYEQYF	TGTGCCAGCAGCCAAGATAGGGACAGATCCTACGAGCAGTACTTC
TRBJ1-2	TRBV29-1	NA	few	CSVEYVSGRVYGYTF	TGCAGCGTTGAATACGTCTCAGGCAGGGTCTATGGCTACACCTTC
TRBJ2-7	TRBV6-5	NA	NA	CASSSLYEQYF	TGTGCCAGCAGTAGCCTCTACGAGCAGTACTTC
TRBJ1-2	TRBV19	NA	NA	CASSKEDSLSYTF	TGTGCCAGTAGTAAGGAAGACAGTCTTAGTTACACCTTC